The rows below give T cell receptor beta chains drawn from one sample of a study of cytomegalovirus exposure and HLA in healthy donors. Sequenced by immunoSEQ multiplex PCR; TCRdb stores in-frame clones only, minus some. The table shows about 120,000 clones, with approximately 87% occurring only once. Sequences were obtained from PBMCs. Every receptor here comes from a man aged 18 to 29 in good health and CMV-seropositive. Both conserved end residues are part of each CDR3. Fields, in order: clone size, J gene, D gene, V gene, CDR3 DNA, CDR3 protein. A D gene is named only where the DNA matches it firmly. Clone size appears in some rows only: once, few, many, or a class for an expanded clone.

-,TRBJ2-5,TRBD2,TRBV30,TGTGCCTGGAGGAAAACTAGCGGGGCCCGGGCAGGGGAGACCCAGTACTTC,CAWRKTSGARAGETQYF
once,TRBJ1-1,-,TRBV9,TGTGCCAGCAGCGTAGGCAACATGAACACTGAAGCTTTCTTT,CASSVGNMNTEAFF
-,TRBJ2-7,-,TRBV6-6,TGTGCCAGCAGATTGAGAGACGAGCAGTACTTC,CASRLRDEQYF
once,TRBJ2-2,-,TRBV5-1,TGCGCCAGCAGCTTAACGTGGACAGCGAACACCGGGGAGCTGTTTTTT,CASSLTWTANTGELFF
-,TRBJ2-1,TRBD2,TRBV2,TGTGCCAGCAGTGAAGGGGGGGGAGCCTCCTACAATGAGCAGTTCTTC,CASSEGGGASYNEQFF
once,TRBJ1-5,-,TRBV28,TGTGCCAGCAGTTTTCCTCCGCAGCCCCAGCATTTT,CASSFPPQPQHF
-,TRBJ2-3,TRBD2,TRBV5-1,TGCGCCAGCAGCTTGGTGCTAGCGGGGCCCACAGATACGCAGTATTTT,CASSLVLAGPTDTQYF
once,TRBJ2-7,-,TRBV30,TGTGCCTGGAGTGAAAGCGGGGGCCACAGGGGCTACGAGCAGTACTTC,CAWSESGGHRGYEQYF
-,TRBJ1-2,TRBD1,TRBV11-2,TGTGCCAGCGTGACAGGGGGGTATGGCTACACCTTC,CASVTGGYGYTF
-,TRBJ1-2,-,TRBV5-1,TGCGCCAGCAGCCAGGGTGGGCGACAGGACTCCAACTATGGCTACACCTTC,CASSQGGRQDSNYGYTF
-,TRBJ2-3,TRBD2,TRBV18,TGTGCCAGCTCACCGGGAGCGGGGGCCAGCACAGATACGCAGTATTTT,CASSPGAGASTDTQYF
-,TRBJ1-2,-,TRBV29-1,TGCAGCGTGCAGGCACCCAACTATGGCTACACCTTC,CSVQAPNYGYTF
-,TRBJ1-4,TRBD1,TRBV10-2,TGCGCCAGCAGTGAGCCGGAACAGGGGCATGAAAAACTGTTTTTT,CASSEPEQGHEKLFF
-,TRBJ1-4,-,TRBV27,TGTGCCAGCCATCCCGGGAGGGGGAATGAAAAACTGTTTTTT,CASHPGRGNEKLFF
few,TRBJ1-1,-,TRBV9,TGTGCCAGCAGCCTGGGGGGGGACACTGAAGCTTTCTTT,CASSLGGDTEAFF
-,TRBJ1-1,TRBD1,TRBV7-2,TGTGCCAGCAGCCCAGGGACAGGGCTTGAAGCTTTCTTT,CASSPGTGLEAFF
-,TRBJ2-7,TRBD1,TRBV5-4,TGTGCCAGCAGCCATCTGGGACAGGGGGATTATTGGCAGTACTTC,CASSHLGQGDYWQYF
-,TRBJ2-5,TRBD1,TRBV28,TGTGCCAGCAGTTTATTTGACAGGGTCCAAGAGACCCAGTACTTC,CASSLFDRVQETQYF
once,TRBJ1-5,-,TRBV6-6,TGTGCCAGCAGCCCATTGGGTTCCGGGGGCAATCAGCCCCAGCATTTT,CASSPLGSGGNQPQHF
-,TRBJ2-1,TRBD2,TRBV18,TGTGCCAGCTCACCACCGGGTGCGGGGGGGCCAAACAATGAGCAGTTCTTC,CASSPPGAGGPNNEQFF
-,TRBJ2-1,TRBD2,TRBV5-1,TGCGCCAGCAGCTCCGGGACTAGCGGGGGCCCCTACAATGAGCAGTTCTTC,CASSSGTSGGPYNEQFF
few,TRBJ1-2,-,TRBV27,TGTGCCAGCAGAGCGGGGGGGTTAGGCTACACCTTC,CASRAGGLGYTF
-,TRBJ1-3,TRBD1,TRBV30,TGTGCCTGGGCCTTGGGACAGGGAGGAAACACCATATATTTT,CAWALGQGGNTIYF
-,TRBJ1-2,TRBD1,TRBV28,TGTGCCAGCAGCGAGGACAGGGCCTATGGCTACACCTTC,CASSEDRAYGYTF
-,TRBJ2-7,TRBD1,TRBV2,TGTGCCAGCGGGGGGACAGGGGGTCTTTCCTACGAGCAGTACTTC,CASGGTGGLSYEQYF
-,TRBJ1-1,-,TRBV7-3,TGTGCCAGCAGCTTAGATCCCGGGAACACTGAAGCTTTCTTT,CASSLDPGNTEAFF
-,TRBJ2-1,-,TRBV9,TGTGCCAGCAGCGTAGGGGGGGACTCCTACAATGAGCAGTTCTTC,CASSVGGDSYNEQFF
once,TRBJ2-2,-,TRBV7-6,TGTGCCAGCAGCTTAGGGGCTTCCGGGGAGCTGTTTTTT,CASSLGASGELFF
-,TRBJ2-5,-,TRBV10-2,TGCGCCAGCAGTGACCTCTTGGGCCAGGGAGAGACCCAGTACTTC,CASSDLLGQGETQYF
-,TRBJ1-4,TRBD1,TRBV11-3,TGTGCCAGCAACCGACAGGGTAGCACTAATGAAAAACTGTTTTTT,CASNRQGSTNEKLFF
few,TRBJ2-5,-,TRBV7-6,TGTGCCAGCAGCTTAATGGAGGGGGCGCGAGAGACCCAGTACTTC,CASSLMEGARETQYF
-,TRBJ1-3,-,TRBV30,TGTGCCTGGAGTGTAGGCGGGTCTGGAAACACCATATATTTT,CAWSVGGSGNTIYF
-,TRBJ1-5,-,TRBV5-1,TGCGCCAGCAGGTTACACGCCGGAGGCAATCAGCCCCAGCATTTT,CASRLHAGGNQPQHF
-,TRBJ1-4,-,TRBV10-2,TGCGCCAGCAGTGAGCCCTGGACAGCTGAAAAACTGTTTTTT,CASSEPWTAEKLFF
-,TRBJ1-6,-,TRBV19,TGTGCCAGTAACCCGAGTAGGAGTTCACCCCTCCACTTT,CASNPSRSSPLHF
-,TRBJ2-2,-,TRBV27,TGTGCCAGCAGTTCCTCGGGGGGCCCGCGTGATTCGAACACCGGGGAGCTGTTTTTT,CASSSSGGPRDSNTGELFF
-,TRBJ2-7,-,TRBV4-1,TGCGCCAGCAGCCAAGATACGTTTAAAGCTTACGAGCAGTACTTC,CASSQDTFKAYEQYF
-,TRBJ1-2,TRBD1,TRBV28,TGTGCCAGCAAGACTCGACAGGGCTACGGCTACACCTTC,CASKTRQGYGYTF
-,TRBJ2-3,-,TRBV10-2,TGCGCCAGCAGTCTGCCGGGTCCTGCGGCAGATACGCAGTATTTT,CASSLPGPAADTQYF
-,TRBJ2-3,-,TRBV2,TGTGCCAGCATCGAGGGGTTCAGGGGCCCTAGCACAGATACGCAGTATTTT,CASIEGFRGPSTDTQYF
once,TRBJ1-6,TRBD1,TRBV10-3,TGTGCCATCAGTGATGGTGTGCCGGGACAGAAAAATTCACCCCTCCACTTT,CAISDGVPGQKNSPLHF
few,TRBJ2-7,TRBD2,TRBV18,TGTGCCAGCTCACCACGCGGGTGGTCAGGCGGGGGAATGTCGTCCTACGAGCAGTACTTC,CASSPRGWSGGGMSSYEQYF
-,TRBJ1-2,TRBD1,TRBV5-6,TGTGCCAGCAGCTTGAGGGACAGTGGAAGCTATGGCTACACCTTC,CASSLRDSGSYGYTF
-,TRBJ1-6,-,TRBV27,TGTGCCAGCACCGAGGCCCCGGTAGTAAATTCACCCCTCCACTTT,CASTEAPVVNSPLHF
-,TRBJ2-3,TRBD2,TRBV6-1,TGTGCCAGCAGTGCACGCGGGGGGAGGGATACGCAGTATTTT,CASSARGGRDTQYF
-,TRBJ1-5,TRBD1,TRBV6-6,TGTGCCAGCAGACCCGGACAGGGGCCATATCAGCCCCAGCATTTT,CASRPGQGPYQPQHF
-,TRBJ1-6,TRBD1,TRBV7-9,TGTGCCAGCAGCTCCTCCCTCGGGACAGTTAATTCACCCCTCCACTTT,CASSSSLGTVNSPLHF
few,TRBJ1-6,-,TRBV7-9,TGTGCCAGCAGCTTAGCGGCTTCACCCCTCCACTTT,CASSLAASPLHF
-,TRBJ2-1,TRBD2,TRBV5-4,TGTGCCAGCAGCCGAGGACTAGCGGGGGGTACCAATGAGCAGTTCTTC,CASSRGLAGGTNEQFF
-,TRBJ2-5,TRBD1,TRBV7-7,TGTGCCAGCAGCAGAAAGGACAGGGAAGAGACCCAGTACTTC,CASSRKDREETQYF
-,TRBJ2-7,-,TRBV9,TGTGCCAGCAGCGACGGACAAGCTATTTCCGAGCAGTACTTC,CASSDGQAISEQYF
-,TRBJ1-2,-,TRBV10-3,TGTGCCATCAGTGATCAGGGGTTTGACGGCTACACCTTC,CAISDQGFDGYTF
-,TRBJ2-1,-,TRBV5-3,TGTGCCAGAAGCTTGGACTTGGGACTTAGCTCCTACAATGAGCAGTTCTTC,CARSLDLGLSSYNEQFF
-,TRBJ1-6,-,TRBV6-5,TGTGCCAGCAGTTTTTCAGGGGCGGATAATTCACCCCTCCACTTT,CASSFSGADNSPLHF